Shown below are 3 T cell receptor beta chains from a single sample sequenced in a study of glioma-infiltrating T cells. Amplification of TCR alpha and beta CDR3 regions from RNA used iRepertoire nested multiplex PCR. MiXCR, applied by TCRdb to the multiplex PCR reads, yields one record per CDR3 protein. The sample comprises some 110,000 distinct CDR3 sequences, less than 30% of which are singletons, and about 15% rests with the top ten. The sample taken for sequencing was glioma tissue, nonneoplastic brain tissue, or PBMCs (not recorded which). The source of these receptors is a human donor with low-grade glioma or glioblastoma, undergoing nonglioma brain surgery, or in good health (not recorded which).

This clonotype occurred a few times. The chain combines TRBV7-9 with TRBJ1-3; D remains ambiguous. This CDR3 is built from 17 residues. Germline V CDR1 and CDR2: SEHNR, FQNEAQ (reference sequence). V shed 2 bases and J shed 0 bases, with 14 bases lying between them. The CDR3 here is CASSLLGGGLSGNTIYF. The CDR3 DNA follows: TGTGCCAGCAGCTTATTGGGCGGAGGCCTCTCTGGAAACACCATATATTTT.

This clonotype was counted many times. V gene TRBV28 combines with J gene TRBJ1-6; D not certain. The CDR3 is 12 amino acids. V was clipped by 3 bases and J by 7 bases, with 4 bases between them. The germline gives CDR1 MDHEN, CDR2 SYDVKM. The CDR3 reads CASSLMNSPLHF. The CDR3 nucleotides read TGTGCCAGCAGTTTGATGAATTCACCCCTCCACTTT.

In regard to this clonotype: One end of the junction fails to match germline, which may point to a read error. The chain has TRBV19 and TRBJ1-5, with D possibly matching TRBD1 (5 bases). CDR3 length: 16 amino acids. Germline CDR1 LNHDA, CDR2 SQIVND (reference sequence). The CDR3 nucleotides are TGTGTCAGTAGTCCCCTCCCACAGGAGTACAATCAGCCCCAGCATTTT. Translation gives CVSSPLPQEYNQPQHF.